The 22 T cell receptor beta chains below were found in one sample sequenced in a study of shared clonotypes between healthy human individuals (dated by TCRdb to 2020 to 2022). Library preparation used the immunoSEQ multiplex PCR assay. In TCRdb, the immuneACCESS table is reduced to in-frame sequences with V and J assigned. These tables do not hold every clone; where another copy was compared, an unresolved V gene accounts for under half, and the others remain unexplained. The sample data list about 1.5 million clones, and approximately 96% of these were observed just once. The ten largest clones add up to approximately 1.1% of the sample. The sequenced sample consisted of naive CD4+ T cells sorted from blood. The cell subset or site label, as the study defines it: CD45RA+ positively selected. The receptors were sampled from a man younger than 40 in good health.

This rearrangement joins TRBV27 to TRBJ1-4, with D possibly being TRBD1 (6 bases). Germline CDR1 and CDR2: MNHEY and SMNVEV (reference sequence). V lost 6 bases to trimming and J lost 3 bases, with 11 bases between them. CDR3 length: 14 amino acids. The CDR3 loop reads CASSKGHPNEKLFF. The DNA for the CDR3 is TGTGCCAGCAGCAAGGGACATCCTAATGAAAAACTGTTTTTT.

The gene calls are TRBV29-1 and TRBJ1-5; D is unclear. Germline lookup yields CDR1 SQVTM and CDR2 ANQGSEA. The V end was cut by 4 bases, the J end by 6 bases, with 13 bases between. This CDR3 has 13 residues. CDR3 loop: CSVVWGLGQPQHF. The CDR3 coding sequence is TGCAGCGTTGTGTGGGGTCTTGGTCAGCCCCAGCATTTT.

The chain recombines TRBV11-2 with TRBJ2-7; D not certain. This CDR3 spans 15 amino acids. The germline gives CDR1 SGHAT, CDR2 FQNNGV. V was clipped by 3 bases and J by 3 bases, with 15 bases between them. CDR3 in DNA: TGTGCCAGCAGCTTCCGACCGCGAACTGACTACGAGCAGTACTTC. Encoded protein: CASSFRPRTDYEQYF.

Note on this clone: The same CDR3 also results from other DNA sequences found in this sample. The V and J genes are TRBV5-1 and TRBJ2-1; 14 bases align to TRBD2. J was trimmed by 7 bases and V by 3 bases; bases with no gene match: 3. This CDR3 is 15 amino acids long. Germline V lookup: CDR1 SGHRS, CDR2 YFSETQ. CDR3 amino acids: CASSSGLAGENEQFF. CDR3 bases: TGCGCCAGCAGCTCGGGACTAGCGGGAGAGAATGAGCAGTTCTTC.

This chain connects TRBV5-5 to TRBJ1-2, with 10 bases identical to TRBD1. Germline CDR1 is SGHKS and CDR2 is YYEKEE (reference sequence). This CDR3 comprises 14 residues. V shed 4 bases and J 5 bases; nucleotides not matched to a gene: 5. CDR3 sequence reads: CASSPRQGAYGYTF. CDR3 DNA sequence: TGTGCCAGCAGCCCTAGACAGGGGGCTTATGGCTACACCTTC.

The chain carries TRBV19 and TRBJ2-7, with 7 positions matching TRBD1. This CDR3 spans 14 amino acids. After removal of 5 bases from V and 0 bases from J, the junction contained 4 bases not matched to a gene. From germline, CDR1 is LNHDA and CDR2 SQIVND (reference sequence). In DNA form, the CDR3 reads TGTGCCAGTAGTTTGGGACAGTTCTCCTACGAGCAGTACTTC. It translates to CASSLGQFSYEQYF.

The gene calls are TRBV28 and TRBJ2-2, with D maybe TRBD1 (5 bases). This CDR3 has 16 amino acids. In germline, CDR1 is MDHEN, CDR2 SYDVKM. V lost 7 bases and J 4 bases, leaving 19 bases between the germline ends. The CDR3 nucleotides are TGTGCCAGCATCAAGTCCCAGGGTAGGCTCACCGGGGAGCTGTTTTTT. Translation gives CASIKSQGRLTGELFF.

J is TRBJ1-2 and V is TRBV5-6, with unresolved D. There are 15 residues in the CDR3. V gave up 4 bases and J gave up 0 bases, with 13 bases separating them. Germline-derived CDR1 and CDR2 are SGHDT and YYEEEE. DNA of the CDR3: TGTGCCAGCAGCCCCTGGCCGAGAACTAACTATGGCTACACCTTC. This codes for CASSPWPRTNYGYTF.

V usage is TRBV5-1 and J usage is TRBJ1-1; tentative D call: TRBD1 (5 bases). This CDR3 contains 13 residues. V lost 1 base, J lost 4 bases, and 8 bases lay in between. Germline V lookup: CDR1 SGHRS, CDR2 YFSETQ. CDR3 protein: CASSLPGTTEAFF. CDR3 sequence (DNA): TGCGCCAGCAGCTTGCCTGGGACCACTGAAGCTTTCTTT.

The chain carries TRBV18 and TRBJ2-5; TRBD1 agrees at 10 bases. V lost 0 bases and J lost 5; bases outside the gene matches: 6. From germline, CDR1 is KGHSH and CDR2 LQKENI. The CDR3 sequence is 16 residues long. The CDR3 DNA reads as TGTGCCAGCTCACCACCGGGACAGGGGCGTTTGGAGACCCAGTACTTC. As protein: CASSPPGQGRLETQYF. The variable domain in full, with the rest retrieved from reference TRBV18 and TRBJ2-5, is NAGVMQNPRHLVRRRGQEARLRCSPMKGHSHVYWYRQLPEEGLKFMVYLQKENIIDESGMPKERFSAEFPKEGPSILRIQQVVRGDSAAYFCASSPPGQGRLETQYFGPGTRLLVL.

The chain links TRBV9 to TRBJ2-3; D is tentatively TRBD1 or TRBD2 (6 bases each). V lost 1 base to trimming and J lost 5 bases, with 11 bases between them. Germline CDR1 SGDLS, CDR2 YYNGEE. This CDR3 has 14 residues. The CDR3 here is CASSVRGEEDTQYF. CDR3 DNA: TGTGCCAGCAGCGTAAGGGGGGAGGAAGATACGCAGTATTTT.

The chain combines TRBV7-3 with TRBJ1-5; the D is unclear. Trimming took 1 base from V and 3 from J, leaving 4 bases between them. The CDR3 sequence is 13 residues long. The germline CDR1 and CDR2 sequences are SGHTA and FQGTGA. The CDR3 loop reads CASSLRANQPQHF. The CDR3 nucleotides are TGTGCCAGCAGCTTAAGGGCCAATCAGCCCCAGCATTTT.

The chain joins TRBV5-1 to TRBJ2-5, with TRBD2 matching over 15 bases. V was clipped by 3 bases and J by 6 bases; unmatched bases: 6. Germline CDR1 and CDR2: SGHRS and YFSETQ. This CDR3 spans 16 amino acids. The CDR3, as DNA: TGCGCCAGCAGCTGGGGACTAGCGGGAGGCAAGAAGACCCAGTACTTC. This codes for CASSWGLAGGKKTQYF.

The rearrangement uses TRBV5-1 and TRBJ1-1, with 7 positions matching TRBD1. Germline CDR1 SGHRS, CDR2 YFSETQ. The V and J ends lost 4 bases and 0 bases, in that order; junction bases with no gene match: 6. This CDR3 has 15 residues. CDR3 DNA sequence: TGCGCCAGCAGCCCCCTAGGGGGCTTGAACACTGAAGCTTTCTTT. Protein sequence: CASSPLGGLNTEAFF.

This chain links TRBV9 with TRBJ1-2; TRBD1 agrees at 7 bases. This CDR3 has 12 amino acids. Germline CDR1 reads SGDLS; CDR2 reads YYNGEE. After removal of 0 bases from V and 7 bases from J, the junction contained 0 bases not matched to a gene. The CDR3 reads CASSVGQGGYTF. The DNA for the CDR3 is TGTGCCAGCAGCGTAGGACAGGGTGGCTACACCTTC.

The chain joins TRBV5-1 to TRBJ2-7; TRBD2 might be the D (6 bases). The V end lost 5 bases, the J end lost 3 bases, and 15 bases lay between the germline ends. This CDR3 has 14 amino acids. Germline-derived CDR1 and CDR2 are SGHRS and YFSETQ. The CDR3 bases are TGCGCCAGCAGTTCCGGGGGAGATCTCTACGAGCAGTACTTC. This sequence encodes CASSSGGDLYEQYF.

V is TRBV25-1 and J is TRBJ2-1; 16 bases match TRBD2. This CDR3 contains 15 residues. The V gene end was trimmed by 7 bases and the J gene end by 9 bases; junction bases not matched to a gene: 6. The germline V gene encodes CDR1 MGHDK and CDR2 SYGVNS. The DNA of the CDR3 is TGTGCCAGCAATCCCGGGACTAGCGGGAGGGTTGAGCAGTTCTTC. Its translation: CASNPGTSGRVEQFF.

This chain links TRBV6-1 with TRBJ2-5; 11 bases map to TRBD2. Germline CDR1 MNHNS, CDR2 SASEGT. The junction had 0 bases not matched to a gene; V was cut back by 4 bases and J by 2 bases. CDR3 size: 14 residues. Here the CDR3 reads CASSGTSGQETQYF. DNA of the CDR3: TGTGCCAGCAGTGGGACTAGCGGGCAAGAGACCCAGTACTTC.

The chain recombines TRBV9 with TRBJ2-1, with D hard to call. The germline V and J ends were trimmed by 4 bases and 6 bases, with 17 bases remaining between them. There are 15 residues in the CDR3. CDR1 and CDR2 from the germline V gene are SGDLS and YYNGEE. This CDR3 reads CASSPHTRAVNEQFF. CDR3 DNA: TGTGCCAGCAGCCCCCACACCCGCGCGGTCAATGAGCAGTTCTTC.

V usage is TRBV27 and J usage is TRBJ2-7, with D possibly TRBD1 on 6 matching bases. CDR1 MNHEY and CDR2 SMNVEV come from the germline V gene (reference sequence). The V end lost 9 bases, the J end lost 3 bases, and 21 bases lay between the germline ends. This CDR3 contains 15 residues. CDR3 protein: CARRPYTRGGYEQYF. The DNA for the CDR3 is TGTGCCAGGAGGCCCTATACCAGGGGCGGCTACGAGCAGTACTTC.

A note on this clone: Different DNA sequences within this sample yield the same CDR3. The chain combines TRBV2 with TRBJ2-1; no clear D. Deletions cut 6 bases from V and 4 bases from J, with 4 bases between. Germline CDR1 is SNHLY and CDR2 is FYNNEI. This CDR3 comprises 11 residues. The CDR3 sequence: CASRSYNEQFF. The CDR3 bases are TGTGCCAGCAGGAGTTACAATGAGCAGTTCTTC.

CDR3 DNA: TGTGCCAGCAGCGTAAGAGCTGAAGTCGGCACAGATACGCAGTATTTT. It encodes CASSVRAEVGTDTQYF. V usage is TRBV9 and J usage is TRBJ2-3, with D uncertain. Trimming removed 1 base at V and 1 base at J, with 13 bases between. There are 16 residues in the CDR3. The V gene's germline CDR1 is SGDLS and CDR2 YYNGEE.